This T cell receptor beta chain was profiled in a study of T cells after yellow fever vaccination. The study, taken as a whole, reports: Most clones from primary vaccination resurfaced after the booster (about 96% CD4, 88% CD8).

TCRdb reprocessed the 5' RACE reads via MiXCR and lists one record per CDR3 protein. This sample carries hundreds of thousands of distinct CDR3 sequences, 13% of them seen once, and the ten largest clones take 11% to 15%. J gave up 5 bases and V 3 bases, and 4 bases lay outside the gene matches. Per germline, CDR1 KGHSH and CDR2 LQKENI. The length of the CDR3 is 16 residues. Note on this clonotype: Its target is unknown.

The input for sequencing was PBMCs, taken on the day of the yellow fever booster vaccination. The receptor was derived from a man under 40 who received the YFV17D yellow fever vaccine. J is TRBJ2-3 and V is TRBV18; TRBD2 aligns across 14 bases. DNA of the CDR3: TGTGCCAGCTCACCGGGACTAGCGGGAGCAGGAGATACGCAGTATTTT. It codes for CASSPGLAGAGDTQYF.